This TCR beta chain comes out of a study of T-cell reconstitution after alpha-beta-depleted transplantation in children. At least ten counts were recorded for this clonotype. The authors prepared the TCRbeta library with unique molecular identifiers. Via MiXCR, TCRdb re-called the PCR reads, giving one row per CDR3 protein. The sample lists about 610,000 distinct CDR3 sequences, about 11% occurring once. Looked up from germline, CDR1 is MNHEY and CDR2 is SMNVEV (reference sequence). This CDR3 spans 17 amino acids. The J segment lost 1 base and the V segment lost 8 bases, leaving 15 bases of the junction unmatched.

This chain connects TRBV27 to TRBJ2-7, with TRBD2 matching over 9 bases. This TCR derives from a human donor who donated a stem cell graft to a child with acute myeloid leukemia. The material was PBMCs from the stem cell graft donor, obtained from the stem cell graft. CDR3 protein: CASVTSGQITRSYEQYF. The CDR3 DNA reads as TGTGCCAGCGTTACTAGCGGGCAAATAACCCGATCCTACGAGCAGTACTTC.